This T cell receptor beta chain derives from a study of cytomegalovirus exposure and HLA in healthy donors. This clone was recorded a few times. Its target is unknown. One junction end does not reproduce the germline sequence, and a read error may be involved. The PCR was carried out with 60 Vbeta primers and 13 Jbeta primers. The repertoire was sequenced with immunoSEQ multiplex PCR; TCRdb's copy has only in-frame clones and lacks some. The table lists 170,000 or so clones, 65% to 80% of them singletons, with 0.69% in the top ten. The germline V gene encodes CDR1 GTSNPN and CDR2 SVGIG (reference sequence). CDR3 size: 11 residues. The study's findings and limits: Cytomegalovirus status, reportedly, was diagnosed with high specificity and sensitivity by the classifier. Presence/absence analyses assumed roughly uniform sequencing depth across donors.

The chain uses TRBV30 and TRBJ1-2; tentative D call: TRBD1 (5 bases). The receptor comes from a woman aged 40 to 50 in good health and CMV-seronegative. The sequenced material came from PBMCs. The CDR3 sequence is CAWSGGRGCTF. CDR3 bases: TGTGCCTGGAGTGGCGGGAGGGGCTGCACCTTC.